Presented here are 8 T cell receptor beta chains from one specimen sequenced in a study of blood T cell repertoires in COVID-19. The method was immunoSEQ multiplex PCR; TCRdb's version includes in-frame clones alone and lacks a portion of them. Seen here are about 170,000 clones, approximately 91% observed once, and the top ten hold around 5%. What was sequenced was peripheral blood. The receptors here all came from a man in his late teens or twenties with COVID-19, enrolled during active disease.

The rearrangement links TRBV5-6 to TRBJ1-1; the D is unclear. The germline V gene encodes CDR1 SGHDT and CDR2 YYEEEE. V dropped 4 bases and J dropped 5 bases, with 12 bases sitting between them. The CDR3 consists of 13 residues. The CDR3 loop reads CASSLDGDTEAFF. CDR3 nucleotide sequence: TGTGCCAGCAGCCTAGACGGGGATACTGAAGCTTTCTTT.

CDR3 sequence (DNA): TGTGCCACCAGTGACCACACAGGGGCGACAGAAAAAAACTATGGCTACACCTTC. It is translated as CATSDHTGATEKNYGYTF. The chain recombines TRBV24-1 with TRBJ1-2, with 7 bases identical to TRBD1. Germline CDR1 reads KGHDR; CDR2 reads SFDVKD. The CDR3 is made up of 18 amino acids. V dropped 4 bases and J dropped 2; count of bases not matched to a gene: 15.

V usage is TRBV5-1 and J usage is TRBJ1-2; D not certain. Germline V lookup: CDR1 SGHRS, CDR2 YFSETQ. The CDR3 contains 13 residues. The V end lost 0 bases, the J end lost 2 bases, and 5 bases lay between the germline ends. Here the CDR3 reads CASSLERNYGYTF. In nucleotides, the CDR3 is TGCGCCAGCAGCTTGGAACGGAACTATGGCTACACCTTC.

V and J are TRBV3-1 (or the pseudogene TRBV3-2) and TRBJ2-7, with a possible D match to TRBD1 (5 bases). CDR1 and CDR2 from the germline V gene are LGHDT and YNNKEL (reference sequence). The CDR3 has 15 residues. V was trimmed by 1 base and J by 6 bases, leaving 16 bases between them. The CDR3 sequence: CASSQGPNAGFEQYF. In DNA form, the CDR3 reads TGTGCCAGCAGCCAAGGTCCAAACGCAGGGTTCGAGCAGTACTTC.

The J gene is TRBJ1-1, the V gene TRBV6-5; 7 bases match TRBD1. Trimming cost V 2 bases and J 0 bases; bases outside gene matches: 0. Germline V gene data show CDR1 as MNHEY and CDR2 as SVGAGI. The CDR3 is 14 residues long. CDR3 coding DNA: TGTGCCAGCAGTTACAGGGGGCTGAACACTGAAGCTTTCTTT. Translated, it gives CASSYRGLNTEAFF.

CDR3 coding DNA: TGTGCCTGCTATAGCGGGAGTACCTACGAGCAGTACTTC. Its translation is CACYSGSTYEQYF. The V and J genes are TRBV30 and TRBJ2-7; 9 nucleotides agree with TRBD2. The CDR3 contains 13 residues. With 6 bases clipped from V and 2 bases from J, the junction kept 5 bases outside the gene matches. Germline CDR1 reads GTSNPN; CDR2 reads SVGIG (reference sequence).

The chain links TRBV24-1 to TRBJ2-5; possibly TRBD1 for D (5 bases). The V gene lost 3 bases and the J gene lost 13 bases, with 11 bases spanning the gap. This CDR3 contains 11 residues. Germline loops: CDR1 KGHDR, CDR2 SFDVKD. CDR3 DNA sequence: TGTGCCACCAGTGATGTAGGGGTGAGGTACTTC. Translation: CATSDVGVRYF.

The rearrangement uses TRBV7-2 and TRBJ2-7; the D is unclear. Germline assignment: CDR1 SGHTA and CDR2 FQGNSA. The CDR3 extends over 12 amino acids. V lost 6 bases, J lost 6 bases, and 12 bases lay in between. The CDR3 here is CASSSLGVEQYF. The CDR3 bases are TGTGCCAGCAGTTCCCTGGGCGTCGAGCAGTACTTC.